Shown below are 26 T cell receptor beta chains from a single sample sequenced in a study of response to subunit inactivated influenza vaccine listed by TCRdb under 2018. Library prep was done by RT-PCR. TCRdb names Illumina HiSeq 2500 as the instrument used. TCRdb trimmed the raw reads at Q25, called clones with MiXCR and kept productive beta chains. Every CDR3 protein is listed once, alongside the most common genes and DNA of its rows. This sample has under 750,000 distinct CDR3 sequences in its table, and about 12% of those were observed once. 10% of the sample lies in the top ten. The source material was PBMCs from blood, sampled on the day of vaccination. These receptors all come from a man aged 45-60 years who received an inactivated influenza vaccine. Donor details come from another sample of the same person, matched by shared clones.

This clonotype was counted only a few times. The rearrangement links TRBV28 to TRBJ2-2; 9 nucleotides line up with TRBD1. The germline V gene encodes CDR1 MDHEN and CDR2 SYDVKM. The CDR3 consists of 17 residues. With V trimmed by 6 bases and J by 3 bases, 11 bases remained unmatched. The CDR3 protein is CASRDVQGAIDTGELFF. In DNA form, the CDR3 reads TGTGCCAGCAGGGACGTACAGGGGGCTATCGACACCGGGGAGCTGTTTTTT.

The sample holds a few counts of this clonotype. The rearrangement links TRBV18 to TRBJ1-2; TRBD1 aligns across 7 bases. Germline V lookup: CDR1 KGHSH, CDR2 LQKENI. Trimming cost V 2 bases and J 0 bases; bases outside gene matches: 3. The CDR3 runs 15 residues. The CDR3: CASSPGTASNYGYTF. CDR3 nucleotide sequence: TGTGCCAGCTCACCAGGGACAGCGTCTAACTATGGCTACACCTTC. Full variable domain (rest looked up from reference TRBV18 and TRBJ1-2): NAGVMQNPRHLVRRRGQEARLRCSPMKGHSHVYWYRQLPEEGLKFMVYLQKENIIDESGMPKERFSAEFPKEGPSILRIQQVVRGDSAAYFCASSPGTASNYGYTFGSGTRLTVV.

This clonotype was recorded a few times. This chain connects TRBV14 to TRBJ2-3, with TRBD2 matching 13 bases. Germline V lookup: CDR1 SGHDN, CDR2 FVKESK. With V trimmed by 6 bases and J by 2 bases, 5 bases remained unmatched. This CDR3 has 16 residues. This CDR3 is CASSRTSGSYTDTQYF. Written as DNA, the CDR3 is TGTGCCAGCAGTCGGACTAGCGGGAGTTACACAGATACGCAGTATTTT. The full variable domain, its missing parts supplied by reference TRBV14 and TRBJ2-3, is EAGVTQFPSHSVIEKGQTVTLRCDPISGHDNLYWYRRVMGKEIKFLLHFVKESKQDESGMPNNRFLAERTGGTYSTLKVQPAELEDSGVYFCASSRTSGSYTDTQYFGPGTRLTVL.

This clonotype was observed a few times. The V call is TRBV12-3 or TRBV12-4, the J call TRBJ2-7, with D possibly being TRBD2 (6 bases). Deletions cut 5 bases from V and 3 bases from J, with 11 bases between. CDR3 length: 13 residues. The CDR3 loop is CASSTGAGYEQYF. Written as DNA, the CDR3 is TGTGCCAGCAGTACGGGAGCGGGCTACGAGCAGTACTTC.

This clonotype was recorded at least ten times. The chain combines TRBV4-3 with TRBJ2-3, with D tentatively TRBD1 or TRBD2 (6 bases each). CDR3 length: 13 amino acids. Germline V gives CDR1 LGHNA, CDR2 YSLEER. V was pared by 0 bases and J by 10 bases, with 11 bases between. CDR3 sequence (DNA): TGCGCCAGCAGCCAAGAACGGGGGCGGGCGCAGTATTTT. It encodes CASSQERGRAQYF.

The table lists this clonotype with a few counts. J is TRBJ2-3 and V is TRBV14; tentatively, D is TRBD2 (5 bases). The CDR3 runs 14 residues. Germline V gene data show CDR1 as SGHDN and CDR2 as FVKESK. The germline V and J ends were trimmed by 3 bases and 3 bases, with 10 bases remaining between them. The CDR3 region is CASSHISGTDTQYF. DNA of the CDR3: TGTGCCAGCAGCCATATTTCGGGAACAGATACGCAGTATTTT. Supplemented by reference TRBV14 and TRBJ2-3, the full variable domain reads EAGVTQFPSHSVIEKGQTVTLRCDPISGHDNLYWYRRVMGKEIKFLLHFVKESKQDESGMPNNRFLAERTGGTYSTLKVQPAELEDSGVYFCASSHISGTDTQYFGPGTRLTVL.

This clonotype has just one count. The chain links TRBV6-5 to TRBJ2-7, with 11 bases fitting TRBD2. Germline V gene lookup returns CDR1 MNHEY and CDR2 SVGAGI. The CDR3 length is 16 residues. V gave up 3 bases and J gave up 2 bases; unmatched junction bases: 6. Here the CDR3 DNA reads TGTGCCAGCAGTTATCAAACTAGCGGGAGAGCCTACGAGCAGTACTTC. This gives the protein CASSYQTSGRAYEQYF.

This clonotype has a count of ten or more. This chain uses TRBV6-1 with TRBJ2-1, with 8 bases that match TRBD2. The germline gives CDR1 MNHNS, CDR2 SASEGT. The CDR3 runs 17 residues. V shed 7 bases and J 8 bases; nucleotides not matched to a gene: 19. CDR3 DNA: TGTGCCAGCACCCACTCCGGATCAGGGCTAGCGGGCGATGAGCAGTTCTTC. Translation: CASTHSGSGLAGDEQFF.

The chain uses TRBV24-1 and TRBJ2-3; TRBD2 is a possible D gene (5 bases). Germline CDR1 is KGHDR and CDR2 is SFDVKD. The CDR3 totals 15 residues. V gave up 4 bases and J gave up 0 bases, with 10 bases separating them. CDR3 region: CATSDPTGSTDTQYF. CDR3 DNA: TGTGCCACCAGTGACCCCACGGGAAGCACAGATACGCAGTATTTT.

This chain joins TRBV5-1 and TRBJ2-1, with D perhaps TRBD1 (6 bases). V lost 6 bases, J lost 4 bases, and 17 bases lay in between. The CDR3 runs 15 residues. The V gene's germline CDR1 is SGHRS and CDR2 YFSETQ. The CDR3 region is CASNVGTPTYNEQFF. As DNA, the CDR3 is TGCGCCAGCAACGTCGGGACACCTACTTACAATGAGCAGTTCTTC. Using reference TRBV5-1 and TRBJ2-1 for the parts outside the CDR3, the full variable domain is KAGVTQTPRYLIKTRGQQVTLSCSPISGHRSVSWYQQTPGQGLQFLFEYFSETQRNKGNFPGRFSGRQFSNSRSEMNVSTLELGDSALYLCASNVGTPTYNEQFFGPGTRLTVL.

The V call is TRBV20-1, the J call TRBJ2-3, with TRBD2 matching 13 bases. The CDR3 is 17 residues long. Germline CDR1 and CDR2: DFQATT and SNEGSKA (reference sequence). Trimming at V came to 1 base and at J to 1 base, leaving 5 bases not matched to a gene. CDR3 sequence (DNA): TGCAGTGCTAGAGGAGGTACTAGCGGGGGGGGCACAGATACGCAGTATTTT. Protein sequence: CSARGGTSGGGTDTQYF.

The chain joins TRBV5-1 to TRBJ2-7, with 7 nucleotides matching TRBD1. This CDR3 has 14 residues. The V segment lost 4 bases and the J segment 2 bases; nucleotides outside the gene matches: 6. In germline, CDR1 is SGHRS, CDR2 YFSETQ. The CDR3 region has the DNA TGCGCCAGCAGCCTAACGACAGGGCCCTACGAGCAGTACTTC. It codes for CASSLTTGPYEQYF.

This chain uses TRBV5-4 with TRBJ1-2; no definite D call. This CDR3 contains 12 residues. V gave up 4 bases and J gave up 8 bases, with 12 bases separating them. CDR1 and CDR2 (germline): SGHNT, YYREEE (reference sequence). The CDR3 nucleotides are TGTGCCAGCAGCATACAGCGAACGGGCTACACCTTC. Translated, it gives CASSIQRTGYTF.

The chain links TRBV19 to TRBJ1-1, with 7 nucleotides matching TRBD1. V gave up 4 bases and J gave up 5 bases; unmatched junction bases: 4. This CDR3 has 13 residues. The germline V gene encodes CDR1 LNHDA and CDR2 SQIVND (reference sequence). The CDR3 loop reads CASSKGARTEAFF. CDR3 DNA sequence: TGTGCCAGTAGTAAGGGGGCGAGGACTGAAGCTTTCTTT.

This clonotype was seen only a few times. The rearrangement joins TRBV7-2 to TRBJ2-7, with 9 bases that match TRBD1. The CDR3 covers 14 residues. Looked up from germline, CDR1 is SGHTA and CDR2 is FQGNSA. V lost 3 bases and J lost 3; bases outside the gene matches: 3. The CDR3 protein is CASSFDRGYYEQYF. In nucleotides, the CDR3 is TGTGCCAGCAGCTTTGACAGGGGGTACTACGAGCAGTACTTC.

Only a few counts were recorded for this clonotype. V usage is TRBV20-1 and J usage is TRBJ2-5; D possibly corresponds to TRBD2 (6 bases). V was trimmed by 3 bases and J by 7 bases, leaving 21 bases between them. The CDR3 runs to 15 residues. Per the germline V gene, CDR1 is DFQATT and CDR2 is SNEGSKA (reference sequence). The CDR3 DNA is TGCAGTGCTAGGGGTTGGGGGGAGCCCTCGGGGACCCAGTACTTC. It translates to CSARGWGEPSGTQYF.

The chain uses TRBV28 and TRBJ1-5, with D perhaps matching TRBD1 (6 bases). Germline CDR1 is MDHEN and CDR2 is SYDVKM. The CDR3 runs 12 residues. V lost 8 bases and J lost 3, with 8 bases in between. The DNA of the CDR3 is TGTGCCAGCTGGGACAACAATCAGCCCCAGCATTTT. It is translated as CASWDNNQPQHF.

The rearrangement uses TRBV20-1 and TRBJ2-7; 8 bases match TRBD1. J was trimmed by 5 bases and V by 5 bases; bases with no gene match: 11. This CDR3 region has 14 residues. Germline lookup yields CDR1 DFQATT and CDR2 SNEGSKA (reference sequence). The CDR3 region has the DNA TGCAGTGCTTTCAGGGGGCGCGGGAAGGACGAGCAGTACTTC. Protein product: CSAFRGRGKDEQYF.

This clonotype was counted ten times or more. This chain links TRBV5-1 with TRBJ2-7, with D possibly matching TRBD2 (6 bases). There are 11 residues in the CDR3. V lost 4 bases to trimming and J lost 7 bases, with 9 bases between them. CDR1 and CDR2 from the germline V gene are SGHRS and YFSETQ. DNA of the CDR3: TGCGCCAGCAGCGGGGACTCGGAGCAGTACTTC. It encodes CASSGDSEQYF.

This chain uses TRBV5-6 with TRBJ2-5; 10 bases match TRBD1. V shed 3 bases and J 4 bases; nucleotides not matched to a gene: 6. CDR3 length equals 15 residues. Germline CDR1 and CDR2: SGHDT and YYEEEE. The CDR3 loop reads CASSYDRGLRETQYF. CDR3 coding DNA: TGTGCCAGCAGCTACGACAGGGGGCTTAGAGAGACCCAGTACTTC.

This clonotype appeared many times. The chain is built from TRBV29-1 and TRBJ2-1; 11 bases agree with TRBD2. Germline V gene sequence: CDR1 SQVTM, CDR2 ANQGSEA. The CDR3 has 14 residues. Trimming cost V 6 bases and J 6 bases; bases outside gene matches: 7. In nucleotides, the CDR3 is TGCAGCGTCCTTAGCGGGAGGGCGGGCAATGAGCAGTTCTTC. Translated, it gives CSVLSGRAGNEQFF.

This clonotype has just a few counts. The J gene is TRBJ1-6, the V gene TRBV7-2; the match to TRBD1 covers 7 bases. CDR3 length: 14 amino acids. In germline, CDR1 is SGHTA, CDR2 FQGNSA. V trimming: 4 bases; J trimming: 7 bases; junction bases outside the gene matches: 4. CDR3 coding DNA: TGTGCCAGCAGCTCCAGGGGGGGAAATTCACCCCTCCACTTT. Encoded protein: CASSSRGGNSPLHF.

Concerning this clonotype itself: Given a much more abundant clone one base away, this may be a read error. The V gene is TRBV6-2 or TRBV6-3, the J gene TRBJ2-7; D unresolved. Germline CDR1 and CDR2: MNHEY and SVGEGT. CDR3 length: 12 amino acids. The CDR3 region is CPSSFSYYEQYF. In DNA, the CDR3 is TGTCCCAGCAGTTTCTCCTACTACGAGCAGTACTTC.

The chain uses TRBV6-2 or TRBV6-3 and TRBJ1-5, with a tentative D call TRBD1 (5 bases). The germline V gene has CDR1 MNHEY and CDR2 SVGEGT. V was pared by 2 bases and J by 1 base, with 9 bases between. CDR3 length: 15 amino acids. The CDR3 protein is CASSYPGNSNQPQHF. DNA for the CDR3: TGTGCCAGCAGTTACCCAGGGAACAGCAATCAGCCCCAGCATTTT.

The chain combines TRBV24-1 with TRBJ2-2; D is unresolved. CDR3 length equals 13 residues. The V end was cut by 2 bases, the J end by 7 bases, with 7 bases between. Germline assignment: CDR1 KGHDR and CDR2 SFDVKD. The CDR3: CATSDYRVGELFF. CDR3 DNA: TGTGCCACCAGTGATTATCGGGTCGGGGAGCTGTTTTTT.

There are a few counts of this clonotype. The chain is built from TRBV28 and TRBJ2-7, with 10 bases lining up with TRBD1. Germline V gene sequence: CDR1 MDHEN, CDR2 SYDVKM. The CDR3 is 15 residues long. Trimming at V came to 5 bases and at J to 8 bases, leaving 12 bases not matched to a gene. DNA of the CDR3: TGTGCCAGCAGTCACTATTGGACAGGGGGTGGGAAGCAGTACTTC. Protein: CASSHYWTGGGKQYF.